One sample yielded the 11 T cell receptor beta chains listed below, sequenced in a study of cytomegalovirus exposure and HLA in healthy donors. The PCR used 60 Vbeta and 13 Jbeta primers. Method: immunoSEQ multiplex PCR; TCRdb's copy keeps in-frame clones and lacks some. The listing records approximately 130,000 clones. Sequenced input: PBMCs. These receptors were collected from an older woman in good health and CMV-seronegative.

Here the CDR3 DNA reads TGTGCCAGCAGCTTCGGAGGGGGCTTGAGTAATCAGCCCCAGCATTTT. It translates to CASSFGGGLSNQPQHF. The chain joins TRBV5-4 to TRBJ1-5; TRBD1 agrees at 7 bases. V shed 2 bases, J shed 4 bases, and the junction held 9 bases outside the gene matches. The CDR3 extends over 16 amino acids. Germline CDR1 is SGHNT and CDR2 is YYREEE (reference sequence).

The rearrangement uses TRBV2 and TRBJ2-5; 12 nucleotides agree with TRBD2. Germline trimming cut 2 bases from V and 7 bases from J; bases unmatched to any gene: 11. From germline, CDR1 is SNHLY and CDR2 FYNNEI. CDR3 length: 17 residues. The CDR3 nucleotides are TGTGCCAGCAGTGAATCCGCGACTAGCGGGAGCTGGGGGACCCAGTACTTC. Translation gives CASSESATSGSWGTQYF.

The V call is TRBV6-5, the J call TRBJ1-2, with 10 bases matching TRBD1. The CDR3 is made up of 14 amino acids. Looked up from germline, CDR1 is MNHEY and CDR2 is SVGAGI. V dropped 6 bases and J dropped 7; count of bases not matched to a gene: 8. The CDR3 is CASSRRGTGAGYTF. The CDR3 DNA follows: TGTGCCAGCAGCCGACGAGGGACAGGGGCTGGCTACACCTTC.

The J gene is TRBJ2-3, the V gene TRBV28; 7 nucleotides line up with TRBD1. CDR1 MDHEN and CDR2 SYDVKM come from the germline V gene. CDR3 length equals 19 residues. After removal of 10 bases from V and 1 base from J, the junction contained 23 bases not matched to a gene. CDR3 protein: CATTTAVAPEGQGTDTQYF. Written as DNA, the CDR3 is TGTGCCACCACCACGGCCGTTGCCCCGGAAGGACAGGGCACAGATACGCAGTATTTT.

The V gene is TRBV2, the J gene TRBJ1-1, with a tentative D call TRBD1 (5 bases). Germline CDR1 is SNHLY and CDR2 is FYNNEI. The ends were cut back, 7 bases at V and 0 bases at J, with 18 bases in the middle. CDR3 length equals 16 residues. The CDR3: CASILRVNALNTEAFF. The DNA of the CDR3 is TGTGCCAGCATCCTCAGGGTAAATGCTTTGAACACTGAAGCTTTCTTT.

The chain has TRBV10-2 and TRBJ1-3; unclear D gene. Germline loops: CDR1 WSHSY, CDR2 SAAADI. V dropped 0 bases and J dropped 3 bases, with 6 bases sitting between them. CDR3 size: 14 residues. CDR3 region: CASSESGSGNTIYF. The CDR3 coding sequence is TGCGCCAGCAGTGAGTCGGGCAGTGGAAACACCATATATTTT.

This chain uses TRBV6-1 with TRBJ1-2; D possibly corresponds to TRBD1 (6 bases). V lost 3 bases and J lost 3, with 11 bases in between. Germline V gene sequence: CDR1 MNHNS, CDR2 SASEGT. The CDR3 sequence is 14 residues long. The CDR3 DNA sequence: TGTGCCAGCAGTGAGCGGGGGCCATACTATGGCTACACCTTC. It specifies CASSERGPYYGYTF.

J is TRBJ1-6 and V is TRBV30, with 7 bases matching TRBD1. Germline V gene data show CDR1 as GTSNPN and CDR2 as SVGIG (reference sequence). V was clipped by 1 base and J by 10 bases; unmatched bases: 7. The CDR3 has 14 amino acids. The DNA for the CDR3 is TGTGCCTGGAGTGAGGGACAGCCATTATCACCCCTCCACTTT. This codes for CAWSEGQPLSPLHF.

The CDR3 here is CASSATGGSNQPQHF. The CDR3, as DNA: TGTGCCAGCAGCGCAACAGGGGGTAGCAATCAGCCCCAGCATTTT. The V and J genes are TRBV7-2 and TRBJ1-5; 8 nucleotides agree with TRBD1. V trimming: 5 bases; J trimming: 0 bases; junction bases outside the gene matches: 3. CDR3 length: 15 residues. Looked up from germline, CDR1 is SGHTA and CDR2 is FQGNSA.

The chain couples TRBV11-2 to TRBJ2-1; D remains unclear. CDR1 and CDR2 from the germline V gene are SGHAT and FQNNGV. The CDR3 is made up of 13 amino acids. Trimming pared 7 bases from V and 7 bases from J, leaving 14 bases between. The CDR3 nucleotides are TGTGCCAGCACCCCCGTCCTGTCTAATGAGCAGTTCTTC. Translating it yields CASTPVLSNEQFF.

The chain recombines TRBV4-1 with TRBJ1-3; D is undetermined. The CDR3 loop spans 15 amino acids. The V gene's germline CDR1 is MGHRA and CDR2 YSYEKL. V was shortened by 4 bases and J by 1 base, with 11 bases between the two germline ends. CDR3 sequence reads: CASSLRRGSGNTIYF. CDR3 DNA sequence: TGCGCCAGCAGCCTAAGGCGAGGATCTGGAAACACCATATATTTT.